This T cell receptor (beta chain) derives from a study of T cells after yellow fever vaccination. Findings of the study overall: Reappearance after the booster was seen for most primary-vaccination clones, at more than 95% CD4 and 70% to 90% CD8. A secondary response was less intense yet reached its peak sooner, at day 5 versus 15. Almost all vaccine-responding clonotypes were not detected in the sorted memory subsets at the day 0 time point.

This clonotype was recorded many times. From the 5' RACE reads, TCRdb called clonotypes with MiXCR, one entry per CDR3 protein. The sample yields 20,000 to 25,000 distinct CDR3 sequences, less than 5.5% seen once. The germline V gene encodes CDR1 MNHEY and CDR2 SMNVEV (reference sequence). CDR3 length: 16 residues. V was pared by 5 bases and J by 0 bases, with 7 bases of the junction left unmatched. The material sequenced was PBMCs, either bulk or a sorted T-cell subset (CD4+, CD8+, memory, or dextramer-sorted; not recorded which), taken roughly 47 days after the first yellow fever vaccination. The sequence was obtained from a young man who received the YFV17D yellow fever vaccine. The chain employs TRBV27 and TRBJ1-3, with 7 bases aligning to TRBD1. Written as DNA, the CDR3 is TGTGCCAGCAGTCTTCGGACAGGCCTCTCTGGAAACACCATATATTTT. Translation gives CASSLRTGLSGNTIYF.